These T cell receptor beta chains were read from a single sample in a study of monozygotic twins with inflammatory bowel disease. No DNA is given; TCRdb re-called the 5' RACE reads and lists each CDR3 protein once. The sample totals about 330,000 distinct CDR3 sequences. The sample consisted of blood. These TCRs come from a human donor with ulcerative colitis or Crohn's disease, or a healthy co-twin of an affected twin (not recorded which). Each CDR3 is given with its conserved first and last residue.

V gene,CDR3 length,J gene,CDR3 protein
TRBV4-1,13,TRBJ2-1,CASSQSLVHEQFF
TRBV15,16,TRBJ2-7,CATSRDSARADYEQYF
TRBV5-1,16,TRBJ2-5,CASSLAGQGAQETQYF
TRBV3-1,12,TRBJ2-5,CASSPPEETQYF
TRBV12-2,15,TRBJ2-4,CASHPAGDDGDIQYF
TRBV2,13,TRBJ2-1,CASREREYNEQFF
TRBV28,14,TRBJ2-2,CASRRAPNTGELFF
TRBV12-5,11,TRBJ2-3,CASGNPDTQYF
TRBV11-2,15,TRBJ2-3,CASRSAARGTDTQYF
TRBV29-1,13,TRBJ1-1,CSVEAGANTEAFF
TRBV7-2,14,TRBJ2-1,CASSLQPLGNEQFF
TRBV5-6,14,TRBJ2-7,CASSLAGGSVEQYF
TRBV4-3,15,TRBJ2-1,CASSQPQVGGNEQFF
TRBV20-1,14,TRBJ2-6,CSARWGSGANVLTF
TRBV11-2,16,TRBJ2-3,CASNLAGRSNTDTQYF
TRBV10-3,14,TRBJ2-5,CAIRGDWSDGTQYF
TRBV5-4,13,TRBJ2-1,CASSFTIYNEQFF
TRBV6-1,14,TRBJ1-1,CASFRGTDRSEAFF
TRBV5-6,14,TRBJ2-2,CASSSGLTTGELFF
TRBV5-1,14,TRBJ2-3,CASSLSHSTDTQYF
TRBV12-3/TRBV12-4,16,TRBJ2-2,CASSRTGGVNTGELFF
TRBV7-8,15,TRBJ2-5,CASSLAHSSPETQYF
TRBV6-1,12,TRBJ2-5,CASRSGTETQYF
TRBV20-1,17,TRBJ1-6,CSAVKLRDGGDNSPLHF
TRBV6-1,17,TRBJ2-1,CASSEVKGWRAYNEQFF
TRBV4-1,16,TRBJ2-3,CASSQWGGDQTDTQYF
TRBV28,16,TRBJ2-1,CASSFAGADFYNEQFF